The following is a T cell receptor beta chain sequence with its context. Other DNA sequences in the same sample also yield this CDR3. Seattle's cohort entered during active infection and was followed longitudinally. Per the study methods: How many nucleated cells were present was estimated from reference gene primer amplification. Repertoires were generated with immunoSEQ multiplex PCR, while TCRdb's copy carries only in-frame clones and drops some. D and trimming come from the DNA, and the V and J calls and clone size come from that table. This sample yields roughly 200,000 clones, of which more than 80% are seen a single time; roughly 1.2% belongs to the top ten. These data originate in a study of blood T cell repertoires in COVID-19. Study as a whole: From T cells, B-cell-depleted T cells, or PBMCs came the material, which was cDNA or gDNA.

Germline assignment: CDR1 MNHEY and CDR2 SMNVEV (reference sequence). The ends lost 3 bases at V and 3 bases at J; junction bases unmatched: 8. This CDR3 has 16 amino acids. V and J are TRBV27 and TRBJ2-7; 10 bases line up with TRBD1. The sample comprised peripheral blood. The source is a woman aged 30 to 39 with COVID-19, enrolled during active disease. CDR3: CASSFIPGQGLYEQYF. CDR3 sequence (DNA): TGTGCCAGCAGTTTCATCCCGGGACAGGGGCTCTACGAGCAGTACTTC.